This T cell receptor beta chain came from a study of STAT3 mutations in large granular lymphocyte leukemia. Across the study: 40% of treated T-LGLL patients showed hematologic response to immunosuppression. Overall study findings and caveats: In T-cell large granular lymphocyte leukemia, about half of patients showed multiple immunodominant subclonotypes. Variable sampling intervals and differing treatment regimens complicated linking therapy response to TCR clonal burden changes. In some patients, a small highly pathogenic clone possibly went undetected.

Trimming cost V 0 bases and J 6 bases, with 13 bases left between them. This CDR3 spans 15 amino acids. Germline assignment: CDR1 SGHAT and CDR2 FQNNGV. This clone came up a few times. Its antigen is undetermined. Average productive template count per sample was roughly 40,000. Some clones are missing from TCRdb's copy, which holds only in-frame ones; the method was immunoSEQ multiplex PCR. The profile covers 16,000 or so clones, with just under 85% appearing a single time and 8.6% taken by the ten largest. The rearrangement uses TRBV11-2 and TRBJ2-3; either TRBD1 or TRBD2 may supply D (6 bases each). The sequenced sample consisted of peripheral blood mononuclear cells. This receptor was obtained from a man aged 45 to 65 with T-cell large granular lymphocyte leukemia. Some clones in this sample may be carry-over from other donors' samples. The CDR3: CASSLDGGRMDTQYF. The CDR3 DNA is TGTGCCAGCAGCTTAGACGGGGGCCGGATGGATACGCAGTATTTT.